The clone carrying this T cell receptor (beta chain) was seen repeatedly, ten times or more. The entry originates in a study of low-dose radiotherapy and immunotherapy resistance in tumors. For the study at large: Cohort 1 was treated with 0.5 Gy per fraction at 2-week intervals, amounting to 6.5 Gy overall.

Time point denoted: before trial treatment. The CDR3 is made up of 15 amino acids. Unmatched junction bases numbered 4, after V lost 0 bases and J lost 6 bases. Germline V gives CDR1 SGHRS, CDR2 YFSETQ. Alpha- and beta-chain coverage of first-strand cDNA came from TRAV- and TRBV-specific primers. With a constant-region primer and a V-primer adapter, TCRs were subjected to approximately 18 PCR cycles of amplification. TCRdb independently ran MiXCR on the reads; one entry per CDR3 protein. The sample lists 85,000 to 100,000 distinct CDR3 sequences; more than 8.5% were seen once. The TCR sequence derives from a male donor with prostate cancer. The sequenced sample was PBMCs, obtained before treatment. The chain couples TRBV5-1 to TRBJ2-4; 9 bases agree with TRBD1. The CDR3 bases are TGCGCCAGCAGCTTGGCGGGACAGGGAGCAAACATTCAGTACTTC. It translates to CASSLAGQGANIQYF.